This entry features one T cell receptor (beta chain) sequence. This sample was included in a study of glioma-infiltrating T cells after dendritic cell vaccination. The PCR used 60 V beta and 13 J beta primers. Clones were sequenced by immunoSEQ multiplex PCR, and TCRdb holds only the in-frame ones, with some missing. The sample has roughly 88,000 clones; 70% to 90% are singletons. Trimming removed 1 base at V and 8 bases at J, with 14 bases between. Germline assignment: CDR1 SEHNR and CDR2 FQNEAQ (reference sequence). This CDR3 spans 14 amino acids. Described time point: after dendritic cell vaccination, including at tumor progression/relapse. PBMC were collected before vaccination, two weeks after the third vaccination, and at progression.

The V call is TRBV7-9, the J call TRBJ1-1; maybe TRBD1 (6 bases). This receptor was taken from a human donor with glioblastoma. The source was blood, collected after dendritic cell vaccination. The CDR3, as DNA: TGTGCCAGCAGCTTAGACAGGGTAAATGCCGAAGCTTTCTTT. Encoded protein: CASSLDRVNAEAFF.